This T cell receptor (beta chain) is drawn from a study of T cell repertoires in cytomegalovirus infection. Study-level background: Public TCR beta signatures were indicative of both CMV infection and a matching HLA type.

V was shortened by 2 bases and J by 4 bases, with 11 bases between the two germline ends. Germline CDR1 MNHEY, CDR2 SVGEGT. This CDR3 spans 14 amino acids. Study outcomes and limitations: In two of eight donors, the top clonotype was HLA-C-restricted CMV-specific.

This clonotype was seen more than once but under ten times. Its matching antigen is unknown. TCRdb independently ran MiXCR on the reads; one entry per CDR3 protein. This table holds 250,000 or so distinct CDR3 sequences, approximately 17% found once. This sequence joins TRBV6-2 or TRBV6-3 and TRBJ1-1; D not resolved. The specimen was CD8+ T cells from PBMCs. This clonotype originated in a human donor in good health (CMV status not recorded). Some clones in this sample may be carry-over from other donors' samples. CDR3 sequence: CASSYGIRGTEAFF. CDR3 bases: TGTGCCAGCAGTTACGGAATACGGGGCACTGAAGCTTTCTTT.